The 7 T cell receptor beta chains below all came from one sample that was sequenced in a study of PD-1 blockade in classical Hodgkin lymphoma. Time point noted: cycle 4 day 1 (C4D1), after about 6 weeks of nivolumab. All the patients suffered relapse after autologous stem cell transplantation, and brentuximab vedotin exposure differed. Libraries were prepared by immunoSEQ multiplex PCR; TCRdb keeps only in-frame clonotypes and omits some of them. The sample carries around 65,000 clones, 70% to 90% recorded once. The source was peripheral blood mononuclear cells (PBMCs), collected before the fourth cycle of nivolumab. These TCRs come from a human donor with classical Hodgkin lymphoma.

The rearrangement uses TRBV6-1 and TRBJ1-5, with 8 bases lining up with TRBD1. Trimming took 8 bases from V and 5 from J; bases not matched to a gene: 5. From germline, CDR1 is MNHNS and CDR2 SASEGT. The length of the CDR3 is 13 residues. CDR3 loop: CASRDRGDQPQHF. CDR3 sequence (DNA): TGTGCCAGCCGCGACAGGGGTGATCAGCCCCAGCATTTT.

Concerning this clone: The sample contains more than one DNA sequence encoding this CDR3. The chain links TRBV5-1 to TRBJ2-5, with TRBD2 matching 7 bases. After removal of 2 bases from V and 4 bases from J, the junction contained 2 bases not matched to a gene. The CDR3 covers 13 residues. Germline V lookup: CDR1 SGHRS, CDR2 YFSETQ. The CDR3 is CASSLAGLETQYF. For the CDR3, the DNA is TGCGCCAGCAGCTTAGCGGGGTTAGAGACCCAGTACTTC.

This chain uses TRBV10-3 with TRBJ2-7; 7 bases agree with TRBD1. V lost 0 bases, J lost 2 bases, and 13 bases stayed unmatched. The germline V gene has CDR1 ENHRY and CDR2 SYGVKD. The CDR3 covers 18 residues. The CDR3 here is CAISESTWGQLGTYEQYF. CDR3 DNA: TGTGCCATCAGTGAGTCGACTTGGGGACAGCTAGGAACCTACGAGCAGTACTTC.

V gene TRBV2 combines with J gene TRBJ1-5; D is unresolved. Between the trimmed V and J ends, which lost 5 bases and 1 base, there was a span of 18 bases. CDR3 length: 17 residues. CDR1 and CDR2 from the germline V gene are SNHLY and FYNNEI. DNA of the CDR3: TGTGCCAGCAGTCCCTCCCCCTGGGTGGAGAGCAATCAGCCCCAGCATTTT. Its translation is CASSPSPWVESNQPQHF.

The chain combines TRBV19 with TRBJ2-2; 9 nucleotides agree with TRBD1. The V gene's germline CDR1 is LNHDA and CDR2 SQIVND (reference sequence). V shed 7 bases and J 1 base; nucleotides not matched to a gene: 7. The CDR3 covers 16 residues. CDR3 nucleotides: TGTGCCAGTACCCACAGGGGGCGGGAGAACACCGGGGAGCTGTTTTTT. It yields the protein CASTHRGRENTGELFF.

The chain links TRBV19 to TRBJ2-7, with D possibly matching TRBD1 (6 bases). Germline CDR1 reads LNHDA; CDR2 reads SQIVND (reference sequence). This CDR3 is 14 amino acids long. With 1 base removed from V and 3 bases from J, the gap between germline ends came to 10 bases. The CDR3 DNA is TGTGCCAGTAGTATAGCGGACAGTTACTACGAGCAGTACTTC. Its protein product is CASSIADSYYEQYF.

The J gene is TRBJ2-5, the V gene TRBV5-1, with TRBD1 as a possible D gene (6 bases). V was trimmed by 1 base and J by 3 bases, leaving 10 bases between them. This CDR3 comprises 14 residues. Per the germline V gene, CDR1 is SGHRS and CDR2 is YFSETQ. In DNA, the CDR3 is TGCGCCAGCAGCTTGACCACAGGGAAAGAGACCCAGTACTTC. Amino acids: CASSLTTGKETQYF.